This TCR beta chain is from a study of T cell changes during pregnancy in multiple sclerosis. Sequenced by immunoSEQ multiplex PCR; TCRdb stores in-frame clones only, minus some. The sample holds about 42,000 clones, roughly nine tenths seen once. The germline CDR1 and CDR2 sequences are LGHNA and YNFKEQ. Trimming left V 2 bases short and J 2 bases short, with 13 bases between. The CDR3 has 16 amino acids. The chain has TRBV4-2 and TRBJ1-5; TRBD1 might be the D (5 bases). This TCR was recovered from a female donor with multiple sclerosis, enrolled in a pregnancy study. The sequences come from CD4+ T cells from peripheral blood mononuclear cells, collected before pregnancy. For the CDR3, the DNA is TGTGCCAGCAGCCAATGTATCATAGGGGGCAATCAGCCCCAGCATTTT. This sequence encodes CASSQCIIGGNQPQHF.